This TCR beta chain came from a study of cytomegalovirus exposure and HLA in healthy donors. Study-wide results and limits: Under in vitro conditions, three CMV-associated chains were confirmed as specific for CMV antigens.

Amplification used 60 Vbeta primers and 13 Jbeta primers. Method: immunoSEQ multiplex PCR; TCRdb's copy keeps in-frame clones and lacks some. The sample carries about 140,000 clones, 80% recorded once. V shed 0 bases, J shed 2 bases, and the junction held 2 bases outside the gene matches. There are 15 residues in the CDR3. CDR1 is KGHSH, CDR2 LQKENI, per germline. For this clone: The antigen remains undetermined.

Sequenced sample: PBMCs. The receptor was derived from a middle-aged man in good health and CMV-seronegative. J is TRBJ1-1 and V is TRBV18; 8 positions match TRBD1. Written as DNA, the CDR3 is TGTGCCAGCTCACCACCGACAGGGGTCAACACTGAAGCTTTCTTT. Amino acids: CASSPPTGVNTEAFF.